The next 7 T cell receptor beta chains were all read from a single sample in a study of OX40 agonist ivuxolimab in advanced cancers. The assay was immunoSEQ multiplex PCR, and TCRdb's table has in-frame clones only and misses some. The sample includes fewer than 45,000 clones, more than 75% of them seen just once. Sample: CD4+ or CD8+ T cells sorted from blood, taken in a trial of the OX40 agonist ivuxolimab. All receptors derive from an adult with an advanced solid tumor such as melanoma, head and neck, liver or kidney cancer.

This chain links TRBV28 with TRBJ1-2, with TRBD1 as a possible D gene (5 bases). CDR1 and CDR2 (germline): MDHEN, SYDVKM. The CDR3 runs to 15 residues. V dropped 3 bases and J dropped 4 bases, with 15 bases sitting between them. This CDR3 reads CASSFEGRRGYGYTF. CDR3 DNA: TGTGCCAGCAGTTTCGAAGGGAGGAGGGGCTATGGCTACACCTTC.

The gene calls are TRBV9 and TRBJ2-7, with 9 bases fitting TRBD1. The germline V gene encodes CDR1 SGDLS and CDR2 YYNGEE. The CDR3 is made up of 14 amino acids. Unmatched junction bases numbered 2, after V lost 0 bases and J lost 4 bases. The CDR3 loop reads CASSVEDRGYEQYF. The CDR3, as DNA: TGTGCCAGCAGCGTAGAGGACAGGGGATACGAGCAGTACTTC.

The chain uses TRBV7-9 and TRBJ1-2; TRBD1 agrees at 7 bases. CDR1 SEHNR and CDR2 FQNEAQ come from the germline V gene (reference sequence). This CDR3 spans 16 amino acids. The junction had 9 bases not matched to a gene; V was cut back by 1 base and J by 4 bases. CDR3 coding DNA: TGTGCCAGCAGCTTAGGAGGTTCGGGACAGTTCTATGGCTACACCTTC. Translated, it gives CASSLGGSGQFYGYTF.

The gene calls are TRBV6-5 and TRBJ2-7; unclear D gene. Germline-derived CDR1 and CDR2 are MNHEY and SVGAGI. The CDR3 covers 9 residues. V shed 11 bases and J shed 3 bases, with 5 bases lying between them. The CDR3 DNA reads TGTGCCGCAGGCTACGAGCAGTACTTC. This gives the protein CAAGYEQYF.

This sequence joins TRBV29-1 and TRBJ2-2; D is undetermined. Germline CDR1 reads SQVTM; CDR2 reads ANQGSEA. The ends were cut back, 0 bases at V and 1 base at J, with 9 bases in the middle. CDR3 length equals 15 residues. CDR3 amino acids: CSVEDGRLNTGELFF. CDR3 bases: TGCAGCGTTGAAGATGGAAGATTGAACACCGGGGAGCTGTTTTTT.

The gene calls are TRBV7-9 and TRBJ1-2, with TRBD1 identical over 7 bases. The V gene's germline CDR1 is SEHNR and CDR2 FQNEAQ (reference sequence). The CDR3 extends over 16 amino acids. V was pared by 3 bases and J by 8 bases, with 15 bases of the junction left unmatched. The CDR3 DNA reads TGTGCCAGCAGCTTCGACAGGGAAGAACGGGTTACGGGCTACACCTTC. This sequence encodes CASSFDREERVTGYTF.

The J gene is TRBJ2-7, the V gene TRBV13; D is possibly TRBD2 (6 bases). CDR1 is PRHDT, CDR2 FYEKMQ, per germline (reference sequence). The CDR3 loop spans 13 amino acids. V dropped 9 bases and J dropped 1 base, with 13 bases sitting between them. The CDR3 here is CASHIRGSYEQYF. The CDR3 DNA is TGTGCCAGTCATATACGGGGGTCCTACGAGCAGTACTTC. The variable domain in full, completed from reference TRBV13 and TRBJ2-7, reads AAGVIQSPRHLIKEKRETATLKCYPIPRHDTVYWYQQGPGQDPQFLISFYEKMQSDKGSIPDRFSAQQFSDYHSELNMSSLELGDSALYFCASHIRGSYEQYFGPGTRLTVT.